The 24 T cell receptor beta chains reported below all come from one sample, sequenced in a study of blood T cell repertoires in COVID-19. Profiled with immunoSEQ multiplex PCR; TCRdb holds only in-frame clones, not every one. In the table there are 26,000 or so clones, 91% of which are singletons. Sequenced material: peripheral blood. The source is a human donor with active COVID-19. The donor label of this sample is uncertain.

The CDR3 spells CASSPGGAGEQYF. CDR3 bases: TGTGCCAGCAGCCCCGGAGGGGCGGGGGAGCAGTACTTC. V and J are TRBV7-2 and TRBJ2-7; weak D call: TRBD2 (6 bases). Trimming took off 5 bases at V and 7 bases at J, with 15 bases between the two ends. The germline V gene has CDR1 SGHTA and CDR2 FQGNSA. This CDR3 spans 13 amino acids.

This chain connects TRBV2 to TRBJ2-2; 9 bases fit TRBD1. V lost 6 bases and J lost 3; bases outside the gene matches: 14. The CDR3 extends over 18 amino acids. The germline CDR1 and CDR2 sequences are SNHLY and FYNNEI. CDR3 amino acids: CASSDTGTGYVDTGELFF. The CDR3 coding sequence is TGTGCCAGCAGCGATACCGGGACAGGGTACGTGGACACCGGGGAGCTGTTTTTT.

The gene calls are TRBV10-3 and TRBJ1-5; D not resolved. The CDR3 length is 14 residues. CDR1 is ENHRY and CDR2 is SYGVKD in the germline V gene. Trimming took off 0 bases at V and 4 bases at J, with 7 bases between the two ends. The CDR3 protein is CAISESADNQPQHF. The CDR3 nucleotides read TGTGCCATCAGTGAGTCGGCAGATAATCAGCCCCAGCATTTT.

The V call is TRBV19, the J call TRBJ1-5; weak D call: TRBD1 (6 bases). The CDR3 extends over 15 amino acids. Trimming pared 6 bases from V and 2 bases from J, leaving 14 bases between. Germline values: CDR1 LNHDA, CDR2 SQIVND (reference sequence). The CDR3 is CASRITGSGNQPQHF. DNA of the CDR3: TGTGCCAGTAGGATAACAGGGAGTGGCAATCAGCCCCAGCATTTT. Supplemented by reference TRBV19 and TRBJ1-5, the full variable domain reads DGGITQSPKYLFRKEGQNVTLSCEQNLNHDAMYWYRQDPGQGLRLIYYSQIVNDFQKGDIAEGYSVSREKKESFPLTVTSAQKNPTAFYLCASRITGSGNQPQHFGDGTRLSIL.

This clone was counted only a few times. V usage is TRBV5-4 and J usage is TRBJ1-2; 8 bases agree with TRBD1. CDR1 is SGHNT, CDR2 YYREEE, per germline (reference sequence). The CDR3 totals 15 residues. After removal of 0 bases from V and 6 bases from J, the junction contained 7 bases not matched to a gene. The CDR3 loop is CASSLAQGAQNGYTF. The CDR3 region has the DNA TGTGCCAGCAGCTTGGCGCAGGGGGCACAGAATGGCTACACCTTC.

The chain recombines TRBV6-5 with TRBJ2-2; D unresolved. The V and J ends lost 2 bases and 5 bases respectively, with 9 bases between them. This CDR3 region has 14 residues. CDR1 and CDR2 from the germline V gene are MNHEY and SVGAGI. CDR3 bases: TGTGCCAGCAGTTACCTTCCTCTGACCGGGGAGCTGTTTTTT. Its protein is CASSYLPLTGELFF.

The chain combines TRBV4-3 with TRBJ2-1; D is possibly TRBD2 (6 bases). Trimming removed 8 bases from V and 10 bases from J, with 15 bases in between. The germline V gene has CDR1 LGHNA and CDR2 YSLEER. The CDR3 has 12 amino acids. The DNA of the CDR3 is TGCGCCAGCGGTTTGGGGGGTCTCGAGCAGTTCTTC. This sequence encodes CASGLGGLEQFF.

The V and J genes are TRBV7-8 and TRBJ2-2; 11 bases are a match to TRBD2. The CDR3 length is 17 residues. Germline V lookup: CDR1 SGHVS, CDR2 FQNEAQ. V lost 5 bases to trimming and J lost 5 bases; unmatched junction nucleotides: 10. CDR3 sequence: CASSRDIAGGRTGELFF. The CDR3 bases are TGTGCCAGCAGCCGCGACATAGCGGGGGGGAGGACCGGGGAGCTGTTTTTT.

This sequence joins TRBV27 and TRBJ2-1; the D gene is possibly TRBD2 (5 bases). This CDR3 is 14 amino acids long. The V gene lost 3 bases and the J gene lost 6 bases, with 12 bases spanning the gap. Germline loops: CDR1 MNHEY, CDR2 SMNVEV (reference sequence). CDR3: CASSFRLPPNEQFF. In nucleotides, the CDR3 is TGTGCCAGCAGTTTCAGACTACCCCCCAATGAGCAGTTCTTC.

V usage is TRBV28 and J usage is TRBJ2-5, with D perhaps matching TRBD2 (6 bases). The CDR3 is 13 residues long. Germline V gives CDR1 MDHEN, CDR2 SYDVKM. V lost 7 bases and J 7 bases, leaving 16 bases between the germline ends. The CDR3 nucleotides read TGTGCCAGCACCCTGGGGGTGGGAGGGACCCAGTACTTC. This encodes CASTLGVGGTQYF.

The chain's CDR3 is CASSPTTAKEGYTF. The CDR3 DNA sequence: TGTGCCAGCAGCCCAACGACAGCCAAGGAGGGCTACACCTTC. V and J are TRBV7-8 and TRBJ1-2; TRBD1 might be the D (5 bases). This CDR3 has 14 residues. The germline V gene encodes CDR1 SGHVS and CDR2 FQNEAQ. V lost 5 bases and J lost 8, with 18 bases in between.

The rearrangement uses TRBV7-3 and TRBJ2-7; weak D call: TRBD1 (5 bases). The CDR3 has 15 residues. Trimming took off 1 base at V and 2 bases at J, with 12 bases between the two ends. Germline lookup yields CDR1 SGHTA and CDR2 FQGTGA. DNA of the CDR3: TGTGCCAGCAGCTTAATCTTGCGACAGCCCTACGAGCAGTACTTC. Its protein product is CASSLILRQPYEQYF.

The rearrangement uses TRBV4-2 and TRBJ2-7, with TRBD1 matching over 9 bases. Germline-derived CDR1 and CDR2 are LGHNA and YNFKEQ. V was clipped by 4 bases and J by 4 bases; unmatched bases: 11. CDR3 length: 16 residues. The CDR3 nucleotides are TGTGCCAGCAGCCCATTCGGGGGACAGGGTCCTTACGAGCAGTACTTC. It encodes CASSPFGGQGPYEQYF.

Written as DNA, the CDR3 is TGTGCCAGCAGCCCGGGACAGGGTGATGGCTACACCTTC. This encodes CASSPGQGDGYTF. The gene calls are TRBV9 and TRBJ1-2; 9 bases line up with TRBD1. The CDR3 is made up of 13 amino acids. Germline CDR1 and CDR2: SGDLS and YYNGEE. Trimming took 4 bases from V and 6 from J; bases not matched to a gene: 4.

The CDR3 bases are TGTGCCAGCAGCCTCCGGACTAGCTTTGGCGGGGAGCTGTTTTTT. This codes for CASSLRTSFGGELFF. The chain uses TRBV3-1 (or the pseudogene TRBV3-2) and TRBJ2-2; 8 nucleotides align to TRBD2. This CDR3 comprises 15 residues. Germline V gives CDR1 LGHDT, CDR2 YNNKEL (reference sequence). V shed 4 bases, J shed 7 bases, and the junction held 8 bases outside the gene matches.

The chain uses TRBV11-2 and TRBJ2-5; D unresolved. Germline V gene lookup returns CDR1 SGHAT and CDR2 FQNNGV. V was trimmed by 1 base and J by 1 base, leaving 13 bases between them. The CDR3 loop spans 16 amino acids. As DNA, the CDR3 is TGTGCCAGCAGCTTAGGCCTCGCAGGTTTCCAAGAGACCCAGTACTTC. Encoded protein: CASSLGLAGFQETQYF.

This sequence joins TRBV14 and TRBJ1-1; TRBD1 aligns across 7 bases. V lost 4 bases to trimming and J lost 7 bases; unmatched junction nucleotides: 3. The CDR3 spans 12 residues. Germline assignment: CDR1 SGHDN and CDR2 FVKESK. CDR3 sequence (DNA): TGTGCCAGCAGCCTTGGGACAGTTGAAGCTTTCTTT. Its protein is CASSLGTVEAFF.

This clone showed up just once. The CDR3: CASSIWQGVTTGELFF. CDR3 nucleotide sequence: TGTGCCAGTAGTATTTGGCAGGGTGTGACCACCGGGGAGCTGTTTTTT. The chain employs TRBV19 and TRBJ2-2; possibly TRBD1 for D (5 bases). The V gene's germline CDR1 is LNHDA and CDR2 SQIVND (reference sequence). There are 16 residues in the CDR3. Trimming removed 3 bases from V and 4 bases from J, with 15 bases in between. Full variable domain (remainder filled in from reference TRBV19 and TRBJ2-2): DGGITQSPKYLFRKEGQNVTLSCEQNLNHDAMYWYRQDPGQGLRLIYYSQIVNDFQKGDIAEGYSVSREKKESFPLTVTSAQKNPTAFYLCASSIWQGVTTGELFFGEGSRLTVL.

The rearrangement joins TRBV21-1 to TRBJ1-1; the table names TRBD1, a call not compared with the DNA. TRBV21-1 is classified as a pseudogene. The CDR3 consists of 17 residues. CDR3 in amino acids: CASTFEGGAPSVTEAFF. The CDR3 coding sequence is TGTGCCAGCACCTTTGAAGGGGGCGCCCCCTCAGTCACTGAAGCTTTCTTT.

The V and J genes are TRBV6-5 and TRBJ1-2, with TRBD1 matching over 7 bases. The length of the CDR3 is 13 residues. J gave up 7 bases and V 4 bases, and 6 bases lay outside the gene matches. Germline lookup yields CDR1 MNHEY and CDR2 SVGAGI. CDR3 in amino acids: CASSSGQWFGYTF. The DNA of the CDR3 is TGTGCCAGCAGTTCGGGACAGTGGTTTGGCTACACCTTC.

The chain combines TRBV19 with TRBJ2-7; 7 bases agree with TRBD2. The CDR3 covers 14 residues. Germline trimming cut 1 base from V and 1 base from J; bases unmatched to any gene: 1. Germline lookup yields CDR1 LNHDA and CDR2 SQIVND (reference sequence). CDR3 bases: TGTGCCAGTAGTATAGGGGGGGGGTCCTACGAGCAGTACTTC. Protein product: CASSIGGGSYEQYF.

This chain uses TRBV4-1 with TRBJ2-3; a possible D gene is TRBD2 (5 bases). Per germline, CDR1 MGHRA and CDR2 YSYEKL. Trimming pared 1 base from V and 2 bases from J, leaving 16 bases between. CDR3 length: 17 residues. CDR3 sequence (DNA): TGCGCCAGCAGCCAAGTTGGAGTATCGGGATTCACAGATACGCAGTATTTT. It specifies CASSQVGVSGFTDTQYF.

V gene TRBV6-6 combines with J gene TRBJ1-5, with 10 positions matching TRBD1. The CDR3 is 15 residues long. Germline trimming cut 6 bases from V and 3 bases from J; bases unmatched to any gene: 5. The germline V gene has CDR1 MNHNY and CDR2 SVGAGI (reference sequence). CDR3: CASRGQGILNQPQHF. CDR3 nucleotides: TGTGCCAGCAGGGGACAGGGGATCCTCAATCAGCCCCAGCATTTT.

As regards this clone: Mismatch with germline at one junction end may stem from a read error. V and J are TRBV29-1 and TRBJ2-5, with 10 positions matching TRBD1. The CDR3 runs to 19 residues. Per the germline V gene, CDR1 is SQVTM and CDR2 is ANQGSEA. The CDR3 protein is CRVELRDRGRCRLEETQYF. CDR3 in DNA: TGCAGAGTTGAGCTCCGGGACAGGGGAAGGTGTCGGCTCGAAGAGACCCAGTACTTC.